The rows below give T cell receptor beta chains drawn from one sample of a study of blood T cell repertoires in COVID-19. Libraries were prepared by immunoSEQ multiplex PCR; TCRdb keeps only in-frame clonotypes and omits some of them. There are about 130,000 clones in the sample; over 75% occur only once, and about 3.6% lies in the top ten. Sequenced: peripheral blood. The receptors were gathered from a woman aged 60-75 years with acute or convalescent COVID-19. Both conserved end residues are part of each CDR3. Fields, in order: clone size, J gene, V gene, CDR3 protein. Clone size is given for some rows only: seen once, a few or many times, or a class if the clone is expanded.

>.|TRBJ2-7|TRBV6-4
CASSALPGYEQYF
>.|TRBJ1-5|TRBV10-3
CAISEGTAGRRPQHF
>few|TRBJ2-7|TRBV4-1
CASSLRGDYEQYF
>.|TRBJ2-3|TRBV15
CATSREAGGTDTQYF
>.|TRBJ1-1|TRBV18
CASSPNSGLLNTEAFF
>.|TRBJ1-1|TRBV6-4
CASRPRTGKVRRTEAFF
>.|TRBJ2-5|TRBV19
CASSKDSSETQYF
>.|TRBJ1-1|TRBV28
CASSLSGGAAEAFF
>.|TRBJ1-5|TRBV25-1
CASSDQGLGSQPQHF
>.|TRBJ2-1|TRBV18
CASDSAILNNEQFF
>.|TRBJ1-4|TRBV19
CASSLRQGVTNEKLFF
>.|TRBJ1-3|TRBV25-1
CASSFGTGSGNTIYF
>.|TRBJ1-1|TRBV27
CASSFLLNTEAFF
>.|TRBJ2-7|TRBV5-1
CASSLDPPRDEQYF
>.|TRBJ2-5|TRBV19
CASSATSARVEETQYF
>.|TRBJ2-2|TRBV28
CASSSGQNTGELFF
>.|TRBJ1-1|TRBV19
CASSIARGQGEGTEAFF
>.|TRBJ1-4|TRBV6-6
CASIRSLNEKLFF
>once|TRBJ2-3|TRBV5-1
CASSLAFGQGGGTQYF
>.|TRBJ2-1|TRBV19
CASRGASGIPSYNEQFF
>.|TRBJ2-2|TRBV7-2
CASSLDSQSGTGELFF
>many|TRBJ2-1|TRBV7-2
CASSPGTSGALGEQFF
>.|TRBJ1-1|TRBV28
CASSLLVGSTEAFF
>.|TRBJ2-7|TRBV12-3/TRBV12-4
CASSPSGRNEQYF
>.|TRBJ2-2|TRBV3-1/TRBV3-2
CASSQAGTLNTGELFF
>.|TRBJ2-3|TRBV19
CASSLQGTDTQYF
>.|TRBJ2-2|TRBV3-1/TRBV3-2
CASSLLTGELFF
>.|TRBJ1-1|TRBV10-2
CASSPSHVDEAFF
>.|TRBJ2-1|TRBV11-3
CASSLGGASYNEQFF
>.|TRBJ2-1|TRBV6-5
CASTLGLAGSNEQFF
>.|TRBJ1-2|TRBV7-8
CASSLGLGDGYTF
>.|TRBJ1-4|TRBV15
CATSRDLGKGEKLFF
>few|TRBJ2-5|TRBV7-8
CASSFGTGGSGETQYF
>.|TRBJ1-5|TRBV18
CASSPGVSRGDQPQHF
>.|TRBJ2-2|TRBV19
CASSPSGLHTGELFF
>.|TRBJ2-7|TRBV29-1
CSVYGSAREVQYF
>once|TRBJ1-4|TRBV7-9
CASSPGGARNEKLFF
>.|TRBJ2-3|TRBV20-1
CSASLLAGTQYF
>.|TRBJ2-4|TRBV19
CASSTTGLAGGVAKNIQYF
>.|TRBJ1-6|TRBV10-2
CASSEQRDRGSPLHF
>.|TRBJ2-5|TRBV7-9
CASSYQGQETQYF
>.|TRBJ2-5|TRBV7-9
CASSPTDRLQETQYF
>.|TRBJ1-2|TRBV28
CASSLSGKGDYTF
>.|TRBJ2-1|TRBV7-3
CASSRGLVEINEQFF
>.|TRBJ2-3|TRBV7-8
CASSTTGDTQYF
>.|TRBJ1-2|TRBV3-1/TRBV3-2
CASSPLSQGSVGYTF
>once|TRBJ2-2|TRBV14
CASSQELLAGVAGELFF
>.|TRBJ1-1|TRBV7-8
CASSLTRGSHTEAFF
>.|TRBJ2-7|TRBV28
CASSSLPSDRESAYEQYF
>.|TRBJ2-3|TRBV6-5
CASRTSGRQTDTQYF
>.|TRBJ1-2|TRBV25-1
CASTKDRSSGYTF
>.|TRBJ1-5|TRBV4-2
CASSPGQGLEQPQHF
>.|TRBJ1-4|TRBV6-5
CASSYSMGREEKLFF
>.|TRBJ1-5|TRBV18
CASSDRGDSNQPQHF
>.|TRBJ2-3|TRBV6-2/TRBV6-3
CASSQQGLETDTQYF
>.|TRBJ1-1|TRBV10-3
CAISRTGGENTEAFF
>few|TRBJ1-5|TRBV5-1
CASSLDGGGVQPQHF
>.|TRBJ2-1|TRBV5-1
CASSSGLGDRGEQFF
>.|TRBJ2-5|TRBV6-6
CASSYSKVAGETQYF